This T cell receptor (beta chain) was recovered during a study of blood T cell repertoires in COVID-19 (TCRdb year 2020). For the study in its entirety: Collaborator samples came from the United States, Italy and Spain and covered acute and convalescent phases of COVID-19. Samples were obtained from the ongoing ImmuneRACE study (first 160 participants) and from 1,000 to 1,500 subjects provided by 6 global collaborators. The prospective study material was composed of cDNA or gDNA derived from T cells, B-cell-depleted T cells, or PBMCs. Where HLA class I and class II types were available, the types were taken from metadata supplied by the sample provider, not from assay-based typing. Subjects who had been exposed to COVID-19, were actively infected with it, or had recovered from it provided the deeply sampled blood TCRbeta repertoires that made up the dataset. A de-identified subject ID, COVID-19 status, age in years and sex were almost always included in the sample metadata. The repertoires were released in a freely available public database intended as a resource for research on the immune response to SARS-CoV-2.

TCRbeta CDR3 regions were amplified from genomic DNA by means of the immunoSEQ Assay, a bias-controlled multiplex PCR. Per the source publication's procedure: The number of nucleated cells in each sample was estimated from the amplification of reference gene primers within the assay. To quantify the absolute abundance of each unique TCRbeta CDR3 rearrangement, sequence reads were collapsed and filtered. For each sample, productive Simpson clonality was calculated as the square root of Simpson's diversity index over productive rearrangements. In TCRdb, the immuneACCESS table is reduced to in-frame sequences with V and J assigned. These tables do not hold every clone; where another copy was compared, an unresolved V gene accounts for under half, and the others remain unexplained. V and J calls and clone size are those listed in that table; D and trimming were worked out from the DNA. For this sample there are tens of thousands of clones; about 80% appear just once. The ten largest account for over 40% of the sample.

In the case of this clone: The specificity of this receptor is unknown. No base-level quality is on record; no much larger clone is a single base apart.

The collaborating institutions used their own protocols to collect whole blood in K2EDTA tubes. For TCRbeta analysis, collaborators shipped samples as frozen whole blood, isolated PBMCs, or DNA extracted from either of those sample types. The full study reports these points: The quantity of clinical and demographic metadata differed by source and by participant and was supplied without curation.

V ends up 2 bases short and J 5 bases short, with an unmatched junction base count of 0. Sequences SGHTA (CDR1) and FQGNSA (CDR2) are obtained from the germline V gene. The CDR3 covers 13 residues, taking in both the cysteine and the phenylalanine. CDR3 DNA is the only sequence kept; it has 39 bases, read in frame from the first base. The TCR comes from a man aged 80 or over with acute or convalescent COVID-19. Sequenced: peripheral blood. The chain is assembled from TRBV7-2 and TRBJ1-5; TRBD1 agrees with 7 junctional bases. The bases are TGTGCCAGCAGCTTACAGGGGGATCAGCCCCAGCATTTT. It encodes CASSLQGDQPQHF.